These 11 T cell receptor beta chains were all obtained from the same sample, sequenced in a study of naive and memory T cell subsets. The beta constant-region primer was an equimolar mix of two oligonucleotides covering TRBC1 and TRBC2. TCRdb re-called the UMI-ligation and nested PCR reads with MiXCR, one entry per CDR3 protein. The table includes some 150,000 distinct CDR3 sequences, 17% detected once. Sequencing was done on a sample of naive CD4+ T cells from blood. The origin of the receptors is a human donor in good health.

The chain employs TRBV14 and TRBJ2-2; D is undetermined. Looked up from germline, CDR1 is SGHDN and CDR2 is FVKESK. Deletions cut 0 bases from V and 2 bases from J, with 13 bases between. The length of the CDR3 is 17 residues. CDR3 loop: CASSQDGSWVNTGELFF. CDR3 nucleotide sequence: TGTGCCAGCAGCCAAGATGGTTCATGGGTCAACACCGGGGAGCTGTTTTTT.

The chain carries TRBV7-2 and TRBJ2-7; 8 bases match TRBD1. CDR1 is SGHTA, CDR2 FQGNSA, per germline. The CDR3 loop spans 13 amino acids. Trimming removed 10 bases from V and 0 bases from J; junction bases left unmatched: 5. The CDR3 bases are TGTGCCACCGAACAGGGGGTCTCCTACGAGCAGTACTTC. This codes for CATEQGVSYEQYF.

This clonotype was seen ten or more times. The chain joins TRBV15 to TRBJ2-7; 9 nucleotides agree with TRBD1. Germline V gene data show CDR1 as LNHNV and CDR2 as YYDKDF (reference sequence). The junction had 8 bases not matched to a gene; V was cut back by 5 bases and J by 0 bases. This CDR3 has 16 residues. As DNA, the CDR3 is TGTGCCACCAGCGATACAGGGGGCATGGACTCCTACGAGCAGTACTTC. This codes for CATSDTGGMDSYEQYF.

As concerns this clonotype: A junction boundary mismatches the germline segment, possibly from a read error. This chain uses TRBV12-3 or TRBV12-4 with TRBJ2-1; 11 bases are a match to TRBD2. The CDR3 contains 15 residues. The CDR3, as DNA: TGTGACAGCATCCCTAGCGGGAGGTCCTACAATGAGCAGTTCTTC. Translating gives CDSIPSGRSYNEQFF.

This chain uses TRBV3-1 with TRBJ1-1; D is uncertain. Germline loops: CDR1 LGHDT, CDR2 YNNKEL (reference sequence). The CDR3 extends over 13 amino acids. V lost 0 bases, J lost 11 bases, and 13 bases lay in between. The CDR3 DNA follows: TGTGCCAGCAGCCAAGAGGGAGCCAGGCGGGCTTTCTTT. Translating gives CASSQEGARRAFF.

In its sample, this clonotype was seen many times. The chain joins TRBV20-1 to TRBJ2-7; D uncertain. CDR1 is DFQATT, CDR2 SNEGSKA, per germline (reference sequence). The CDR3 spans 12 residues. Trimming left V 4 bases short and J 6 bases short, with 13 bases between. The CDR3 nucleotides read TGCAGTGCTATACAACCTTGGGGCGAGCAGTACTTC. It translates to CSAIQPWGEQYF.

This clonotype was picked up a small number of times. V and J are TRBV27 and TRBJ2-7; D not resolved. Trimming removed 5 bases from V and 3 bases from J, with 14 bases in between. CDR3 length: 14 amino acids. Germline V gives CDR1 MNHEY, CDR2 SMNVEV (reference sequence). This CDR3 is CASSRLPRNYEQYF. The CDR3 DNA reads TGTGCCAGCAGTCGACTGCCCCGGAACTACGAGCAGTACTTC.

This clonotype was observed a single time. The chain uses TRBV20-1 and TRBJ1-2; D gene ambiguous. The germline gives CDR1 DFQATT, CDR2 SNEGSKA (reference sequence). This CDR3 is 14 amino acids long. The ends were cut back, 3 bases at V and 8 bases at J, with 19 bases in the middle. This CDR3 reads CSARADYEVGGYTF. The CDR3 coding sequence is TGCAGTGCTAGGGCAGATTATGAGGTGGGCGGCTACACCTTC.

V gene TRBV27 combines with J gene TRBJ1-4, with D hard to call. Germline-derived CDR1 and CDR2 are MNHEY and SMNVEV (reference sequence). With 7 bases removed from V and 5 bases from J, the gap between germline ends came to 14 bases. The CDR3 extends over 14 amino acids. The CDR3 sequence: CASMGLAANEKLFF. CDR3 bases: TGTGCCAGCATGGGTTTGGCAGCAAATGAAAAACTGTTTTTT.

In this sample, this clonotype turned up a few times. The chain is built from TRBV5-1 and TRBJ1-1; 8 nucleotides match TRBD1. Germline CDR1 and CDR2: SGHRS and YFSETQ. The trim removed 1 base at V and 2 bases at J, leaving 10 bases unmatched. This CDR3 has 17 residues. This chain's CDR3 is CASSLIRRGQGNTEAFF. CDR3 coding DNA: TGCGCCAGCAGCTTGATTCGGCGAGGACAGGGTAACACTGAAGCTTTCTTT.

A few counts support this clonotype. The genes are TRBV29-1 and TRBJ2-3; TRBD2 aligns across 8 bases. V dropped 4 bases and J dropped 5; count of bases not matched to a gene: 14. The CDR3 runs to 16 residues. Germline-derived CDR1 and CDR2 are SQVTM and ANQGSEA. The CDR3 is CSVVSLVLAEKDTQYF. The CDR3 DNA is TGCAGCGTTGTGTCCCTAGTACTAGCGGAGAAAGATACGCAGTATTTT.